Reported below is one T cell receptor beta chain. The antigen remains unidentified. From germline, CDR1 is SGHRS and CDR2 YFSETQ. V was pared by 5 bases and J by 4 bases, with 10 bases between. This CDR3 has 13 residues. The sample belongs to a study of shared clonotypes between healthy human individuals. Study-wide context: Each donor's CD8 memory used one plate, CD8 naive two, each CD4 subset three. Notes on the study in general: Clonotypes which were not shared had lower generation probabilities than clonotypes that all four donors shared.

Data came from immunoSEQ multiplex PCR; TCRdb stores just in-frame clones and leaves some out. The sample includes roughly 1,500,000 clones, approximately 98.5% of them seen just once. The sample consisted of naive CD4+ T cells sorted from blood. Subset described: CD45RA+ positively selected. The sequence came from a man under 40 in good health. The genes are TRBV5-1 and TRBJ2-1; possible D gene TRBD2, 6 bases. The CDR3 nucleotides are TGCGCCAGCAGACTAGCTGTGTACAATGAGCAGTTCTTC. Residues: CASRLAVYNEQFF.